A selection of T cell receptor beta chains follows, all from one sample in a study of cytomegalovirus exposure and HLA in healthy donors. The data were produced by immunoSEQ multiplex PCR, yet TCRdb's version contains in-frame clones alone and is incomplete. The sample carries some 160,000 clones, nearly 85% recorded once. Sequenced sample: PBMCs. The origin of the receptors is a male donor in good health and CMV-seronegative. Both conserved end residues are part of each CDR3. The order of the fields is clone size, D gene, V gene, CDR3 protein. D genes are given only for firm matches. Clone size appears in some rows only: once, few, many, or a class for an expanded clone.

few | TRBD1 | TRBV6-1 | CASTKTGVGRKTQYF
- | TRBD2 | TRBV27 | CASSFNSGVDGTGELFF
- | - | TRBV19 | CATKEAQGGFYEQYF
- | - | TRBV6-6 | CASGAEGETQYF
- | TRBD1 | TRBV19 | CASTMTGQVSRPQHF
- | - | TRBV11-1 | CAGTNPGITEAFF
- | - | TRBV6-6 | CASTRQGREETQYF
few | TRBD1 | TRBV11-2 | CASSLLVGDRGFFEQYF
once | TRBD2 | TRBV5-4 | CASSLAGGGRRASVDEQFF
- | TRBD1 | TRBV6-1 | CASSEARTGGIYEQYF
few | - | TRBV5-4 | CASSLYVSTDYNEQFF
- | - | TRBV25-1 | CASSEGGTYEQYF
- | TRBD1 | TRBV18 | CASSPILPGQSNYGYTF
few | TRBD2 | TRBV18 | CASSFQAGTVGEQYF
few | TRBD2 | TRBV5-6 | CASSPRGLAGAGQETQYF
once | - | TRBV5-6 | CASSLAGRDIAYEQYF
- | - | TRBV6-6 | CASRLQQISNQPQHF
- | - | TRBV11-2 | CASSLLTETRGDEQFF
- | TRBD2 | TRBV27 | CASSLVGLADYEQYF
- | TRBD2 | TRBV28 | CASETVGSGSHEQYF
- | TRBD1 | TRBV6-5 | CASSTGGNQPQHF
few | - | TRBV27 | CASSPTGTHNEKLFF
- | TRBD1 | TRBV7-2 | CASSLLAQGAGGNTIYF
- | TRBD2 | TRBV9 | CASSARRLAETGELFF
- | - | TRBV9 | CASPSELYEQYF
- | - | TRBV7-6 | CASSLARDEQFF
once | - | TRBV7-3 | CASSPRGATRETQYF
- | - | TRBV6-5 | CASSYSHRGTQYF
- | - | TRBV6-5 | CASRIQVFTEAFF
- | - | TRBV6-5 | CASSYVAGPYNEQFF
- | - | TRBV6-6 | CASSYSIRGINEKLFF
- | - | TRBV5-1 | CASRAGRGEAFF
- | TRBD1 | TRBV27 | CASSPRRDSDYGYTF
- | - | TRBV9 | CASSLSPGTLNTEAFF
few | - | TRBV5-1 | CASSFGGLRTEAFF
few | - | TRBV2 | CASSEGGLSYEQYF
- | - | TRBV9 | CASSVGAVSGNTIYF
- | - | TRBV4-2 | CASSRGVAGSYEQYF
- | TRBD1 | TRBV9 | CASSPTGQGTDTQYF
- | - | TRBV30 | CAWSVAPSGELFF
few | - | TRBV5-1 | CASRGEDDEKLFF
- | TRBD1 | TRBV2 | CASSRIQGGPGTQYF
- | - | TRBV5-6 | CASSSTGTATDTQYF
- | TRBD1 | TRBV12-5 | CASVGTASGNTIYF
once | TRBD2 | TRBV5-1 | CASSLTSGGVTDTQYF
- | - | TRBV4-3 | CASSQDGAGTQYF
- | TRBD1 | TRBV4-1 | CASSHEPGGEYEQYF
- | - | TRBV4-1 | CASSQGGGAGETQYF
- | TRBD2 | TRBV2 | CASTEAGGAGTQYF
- | - | TRBV7-8 | CASSPHRVANTGELFF